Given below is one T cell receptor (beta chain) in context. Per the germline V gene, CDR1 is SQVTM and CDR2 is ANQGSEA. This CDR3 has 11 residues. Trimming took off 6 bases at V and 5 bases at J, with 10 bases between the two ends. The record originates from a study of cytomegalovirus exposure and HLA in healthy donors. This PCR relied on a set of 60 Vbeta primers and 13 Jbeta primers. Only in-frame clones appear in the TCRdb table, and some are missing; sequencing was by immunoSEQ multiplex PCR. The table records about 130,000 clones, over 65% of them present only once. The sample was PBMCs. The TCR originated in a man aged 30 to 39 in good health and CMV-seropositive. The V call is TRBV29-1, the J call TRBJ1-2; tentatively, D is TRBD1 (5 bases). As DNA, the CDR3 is TGCAGCGTCGGTGGGGGGTATGGCTACACCTTC. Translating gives CSVGGGYGYTF.